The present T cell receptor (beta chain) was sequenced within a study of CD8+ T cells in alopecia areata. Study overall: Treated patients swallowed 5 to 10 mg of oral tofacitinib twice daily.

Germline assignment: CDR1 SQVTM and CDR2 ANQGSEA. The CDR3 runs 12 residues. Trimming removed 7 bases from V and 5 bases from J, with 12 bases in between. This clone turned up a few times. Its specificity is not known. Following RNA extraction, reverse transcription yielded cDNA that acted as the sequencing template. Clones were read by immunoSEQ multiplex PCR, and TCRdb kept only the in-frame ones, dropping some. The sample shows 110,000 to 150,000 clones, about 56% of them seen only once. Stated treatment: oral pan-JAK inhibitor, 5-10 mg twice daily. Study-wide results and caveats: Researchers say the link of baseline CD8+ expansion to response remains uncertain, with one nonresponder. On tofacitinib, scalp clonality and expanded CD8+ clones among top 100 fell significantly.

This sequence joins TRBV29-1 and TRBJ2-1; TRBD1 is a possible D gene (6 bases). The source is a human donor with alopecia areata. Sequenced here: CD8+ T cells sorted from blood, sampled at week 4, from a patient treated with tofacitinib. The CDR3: CSAVQGNNEQFF. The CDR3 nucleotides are TGCAGCGCCGTCCAGGGGAACAATGAGCAGTTCTTC.